The 28 T cell receptor beta chains below all came from one sample that was sequenced in a study of prognosis after radiotherapy for stage I lung cancer. Genomic DNA was subjected to two-round multiplex PCR for amplification of TCR beta CDR3. It was primers specific to each TRBV and TRBJ gene that first-round PCR used. TCRdb re-derived calls from the multiplex PCR reads in MiXCR, one entry per CDR3 protein. The top ten clones hold around 6.8% of a sample with around 56,000 distinct CDR3 sequences, more than 20% of them seen once. The input for sequencing was PBMCs, taken before or after stereotactic body radiation therapy (not recorded which). The receptor source for this set is a donor aged 50 or older with non-small cell lung cancer.

This clonotype came up many times. The chain recombines TRBV20-1 with TRBJ2-5, with a possible D match to TRBD2 (7 bases). Trimming took 3 bases from V and 2 from J, leaving 10 bases between them. CDR1 and CDR2 from the germline V gene are DFQATT and SNEGSKA (reference sequence). The CDR3 runs to 13 residues. Written as DNA, the CDR3 is TGCAGTGCTAGCGGGGGGCCACAAGAGACCCAGTACTTC. It codes for CSASGGPQETQYF.

Comment on this clonotype: A far larger clone is only one base removed, so a read error is likely. The rearrangement links TRBV7-2 to TRBJ1-2, with D tentatively TRBD1 (5 bases). V dropped 7 bases and J dropped 6 bases, with 12 bases sitting between them. The V gene's germline CDR1 is SGHTA and CDR2 FQGNSA. CDR3 length: 12 residues. The CDR3 is CASILGRNGYTF. The CDR3 DNA follows: TGTGCCAGCATCCTGGGACGGAATGGCTACACCTTC.

This clonotype was found many times. This sequence joins TRBV11-3 and TRBJ1-2; D gene uncertain. The CDR3 runs 16 residues. The germline CDR1 and CDR2 sequences are SGHNT and YENEEA. V dropped 0 bases and J dropped 8 bases, with 19 bases sitting between them. The CDR3 loop reads CASSLEVLGGPGGYTF. The CDR3 region has the DNA TGTGCCAGCAGCTTAGAGGTCCTGGGAGGGCCGGGAGGCTACACCTTC.

This clonotype was counted a few times. This chain links TRBV29-1 with TRBJ1-1; D call uncertain. Per the germline V gene, CDR1 is SQVTM and CDR2 is ANQGSEA. This CDR3 has 13 residues. V was shortened by 0 bases and J by 3 bases, with 8 bases between the two germline ends. The CDR3 is CSVEDTLDTEAFF. The CDR3 nucleotides read TGCAGCGTTGAAGACACCCTAGACACTGAAGCTTTCTTT.

This clonotype has a count of ten or more. The J gene is TRBJ1-2, the V gene TRBV6-5; 8 bases are a match to TRBD1. Germline V gene data show CDR1 as MNHEY and CDR2 as SVGAGI. The CDR3 length is 13 residues. Trimming at V came to 6 bases and at J to 8 bases, leaving 8 bases not matched to a gene. CDR3 sequence: CASSHGQGGGYTF. The CDR3, as DNA: TGTGCCAGCAGCCACGGACAGGGAGGGGGCTACACCTTC.

This clonotype has at least ten counts. The chain joins TRBV28 to TRBJ1-4; 8 bases fit TRBD1. Trimming removed 3 bases from V and 2 bases from J; junction bases left unmatched: 8. The germline V gene has CDR1 MDHEN and CDR2 SYDVKM. CDR3 size: 17 residues. The CDR3 coding sequence is TGTGCCAGCAGTTTTGTGGCAGGGGGCGCGACTAATGAAAAACTGTTTTTT. It specifies CASSFVAGGATNEKLFF.

For this clonotype: A far larger clone is only one base removed, so a read error is likely. The chain couples TRBV6-2 or TRBV6-3 to TRBJ1-5; D uncertain. This CDR3 contains 13 residues. Germline V gene sequence: CDR1 MNHEY, CDR2 SVGEGT. The DNA of the CDR3 is TGTGCCAGCAGTGAAGGGTGGGATCATCCCCAGCATTTT. Translating it yields CASSEGWDHPQHF.

This clonotype was detected ten times or more. The chain combines TRBV9 with TRBJ2-5; no definite D call. Germline V gene lookup returns CDR1 SGDLS and CDR2 YYNGEE. CDR3 size: 13 residues. The V end was cut by 3 bases, the J end by 5 bases, with 11 bases between. The CDR3 sequence is CASSAWGSETQYF. The CDR3 coding sequence is TGTGCCAGCAGCGCCTGGGGTTCCGAGACCCAGTACTTC.

Ten or more counts support this clonotype. The chain combines TRBV5-1 with TRBJ1-1; TRBD1 matches at 9 bases. The CDR3 sequence is 15 residues long. V shed 3 bases and J 3 bases; nucleotides not matched to a gene: 6. Germline CDR1 and CDR2: SGHRS and YFSETQ. CDR3 sequence: CASSSTGGADTEAFF. The CDR3 DNA reads as TGCGCCAGCAGCTCCACAGGGGGCGCGGACACTGAAGCTTTCTTT. Full variable domain (missing parts from reference TRBV5-1 and TRBJ1-1): KAGVTQTPRYLIKTRGQQVTLSCSPISGHRSVSWYQQTPGQGLQFLFEYFSETQRNKGNFPGRFSGRQFSNSRSEMNVSTLELGDSALYLCASSSTGGADTEAFFGQGTRLTVV.

On this clonotype: It may be a read error: a sequence one base away is much more abundant. CDR3 protein: CASSQAQIQETKYF. Written as DNA, the CDR3 is TGCGCCAGCAGCCAGGCACAGATCCAAGAGACCAAGTACTTC. V is TRBV4-1 and J is TRBJ2-5, with D hard to call. This CDR3 has 14 residues. Germline CDR1 MGHRA, CDR2 YSYEKL.

This clonotype was seen many times. The gene calls are TRBV7-8 and TRBJ1-4, with a possible D match to TRBD1 (6 bases). V was pared by 5 bases and J by 4 bases, with 11 bases between. This CDR3 spans 14 amino acids. Looked up from germline, CDR1 is SGHVS and CDR2 is FQNEAQ. The CDR3 DNA reads as TGTGCCAGCAGCAGGGGGGACGTTAATGAAAAACTGTTTTTT. Its protein product is CASSRGDVNEKLFF. The entire variable domain, with the rest obtained from reference TRBV7-8 and TRBJ1-4, is as follows: GAGVSQSPRYKVAKRGQDVALRCDPISGHVSLFWYQQALGQGPEFLTYFQNEAQLDKSGLPSDRFFAERPEGSVSTLKIQRTQQEDSAVYLCASSRGDVNEKLFFGSGTQLSVL.

This clonotype came up many times. The DNA of the CDR3 is TGTGCCACCAGCAGAGGCGGGGGGTCGGGCACCGGGGAGCTGTTTTTT. Its protein product is CATSRGGGSGTGELFF. The gene calls are TRBV15 and TRBJ2-2; TRBD2 aligns across 8 bases. Trimming removed 1 base from V and 4 bases from J; junction bases left unmatched: 5. The CDR3 consists of 16 residues. Germline-derived CDR1 and CDR2 are LNHNV and YYDKDF (reference sequence).

This clonotype was detected a few times. This may come from a read error, since a much larger clone is one base off. J is TRBJ2-5 and V is TRBV12-3 or TRBV12-4; D gene unclear. Trimming stripped 8 bases from V and 2 bases from J, with 12 bases between. This CDR3 comprises 13 residues. DNA of the CDR3: TGTGCCAGCGCCCCCCCGGGTCAAGAGACCCAGTACTTC. Encoded protein: CASAPPGQETQYF.

There are many counts of this clonotype. The V call is TRBV3-1, the J call TRBJ1-1; 8 bases line up with TRBD1. V lost 4 bases and J lost 1; bases outside the gene matches: 5. This CDR3 is 15 amino acids long. Germline V gives CDR1 LGHDT, CDR2 YNNKEL (reference sequence). The CDR3 DNA reads as TGTGCCAGCAGCCTTGGACAGGGAGAGAACACTGAAGCTTTCTTT. This encodes CASSLGQGENTEAFF.

This clonotype was recorded only once. V is TRBV6-1 and J is TRBJ1-2, with D tentatively TRBD1 (5 bases). The germline gives CDR1 MNHNS, CDR2 SASEGT. Trimming cost V 7 bases and J 11 bases, with 23 bases left between them. This CDR3 is built from 14 residues. CDR3 sequence reads: CASTEGAQSGGYTF. The CDR3 nucleotides read TGTGCCAGCACGGAAGGGGCGCAAAGTGGTGGTTACACCTTC.

With regard to this clonotype: A much larger clone lies one base from this, so it may be a read error. The genes are TRBV7-3 and TRBJ2-2; unclear D gene. The CDR3 loop spans 14 amino acids. Germline CDR1 and CDR2: SGHTA and FQGTGA. V lost 0 bases and J lost 4, with 6 bases in between. CDR3 sequence: CASSLTWVTGELFF. As DNA, the CDR3 is TGTGCCAGCAGCTTAACTTGGGTCACCGGGGAGCTGTTTTTT.

This clonotype was observed many times. The chain employs TRBV28 and TRBJ2-7; 7 bases agree with TRBD1. There are 15 residues in the CDR3. Germline values: CDR1 MDHEN, CDR2 SYDVKM. After removal of 1 base from V and 0 bases from J, the junction contained 3 bases not matched to a gene. The CDR3 DNA reads as TGTGCCAGCAGTTTATACAGGGGCGGCTCCTACGAGCAGTACTTC. It codes for CASSLYRGGSYEQYF.

This clonotype appeared a few times. With only one base between it and a far larger clone, this is likely a read error. The V gene is TRBV6-1, the J gene TRBJ2-3, with D tentatively TRBD2 (5 bases). Germline V gene lookup returns CDR1 MNHNS and CDR2 SASEGT. The CDR3 has 13 amino acids. In DNA, the CDR3 is TGTGCCAGCAGTGACGGAGGCACAGATAAGCAGTATTTT. Encoded protein: CASSDGGTDKQYF.

This clonotype was detected many times. J is TRBJ1-2 and V is TRBV19; D is uncertain. The germline V gene has CDR1 LNHDA and CDR2 SQIVND (reference sequence). V shed 3 bases and J shed 4 bases, with 6 bases lying between them. The CDR3 sequence is 12 residues long. The CDR3 region has the DNA TGTGCCAGTAGTATCAACAGCTATGGCTACACCTTC. Protein sequence: CASSINSYGYTF.

Comments on this clonotype: A much larger clone lies one base from this, so it may be a read error. The chain joins TRBV6-2 or TRBV6-3 to TRBJ1-5, with D perhaps matching TRBD1 (5 bases). This CDR3 is 16 amino acids long. Germline V gene data show CDR1 as MNHEY and CDR2 as SVGEGT. CDR3 DNA sequence: TGTGCCAGCAGTTCGGAGGGGTACCGAGGCACTCAGCCCCATCATTTT. Protein: CASSSEGYRGTQPHHF.

In its sample, this clonotype was seen many times. This chain links TRBV6-1 with TRBJ1-4; D is undetermined. The V end was cut by 5 bases, the J end by 3 bases, with 10 bases between. Germline V lookup: CDR1 MNHNS, CDR2 SASEGT. This CDR3 has 14 residues. CDR3 DNA: TGTGCCAGCAGTCCTCGGACTTCTAATGAAAAACTGTTTTTT. Its protein is CASSPRTSNEKLFF.

This clonotype was observed a handful of times. The chain recombines TRBV5-6 with TRBJ2-1; 9 bases match TRBD1. The CDR3 is 12 residues long. The V gene's germline CDR1 is SGHDT and CDR2 YYEEEE. V lost 4 bases and J lost 12; bases outside the gene matches: 5. The chain's CDR3 is CASSTTGGGQFF. CDR3 nucleotides: TGTGCCAGCAGCACCACAGGGGGCGGGCAGTTCTTC.

As concerns this clonotype: A read error is the likely source, as a far larger clone sits one nucleotide away. The genes are TRBV6-1 and TRBJ2-3, with 10 positions matching TRBD2. After removal of 7 bases from V and 0 bases from J, the junction contained 7 bases not matched to a gene. The CDR3 consists of 16 residues. Per the germline V gene, CDR1 is MNHNS and CDR2 is SASEGT. The CDR3 reads CASTTLAGASTDTQYF. The CDR3 DNA reads as TGTGCCAGCACCACTCTAGCGGGGGCAAGCACAGATACGCAGTATTTT.

Notes on this clonotype: This could be a read error, since a much larger clone is one nucleotide away. Likely a read error: the CDR3 ends without its conserved phenylalanine or tryptophan. The gene calls are TRBV2 and TRBJ2-7, with unresolved D. There are 12 residues in the CDR3. Germline V gives CDR1 SNHLY, CDR2 FYNNEI. CDR3 sequence reads: CASSDSSYDQYL. The CDR3 DNA reads as TGTGCCAGCAGTGACAGCTCCTACGATCAGTACCTC.

The sample holds many counts of this clonotype. The V gene is TRBV30, the J gene TRBJ1-5; D unclear. The CDR3 contains 14 residues. V dropped 3 bases and J dropped 7 bases, with 16 bases sitting between them. Germline V lookup: CDR1 GTSNPN, CDR2 SVGIG (reference sequence). The CDR3 is CAWSPGPPGQPQHF. The CDR3 DNA is TGTGCCTGGAGCCCGGGCCCGCCGGGACAGCCCCAGCATTTT.

V gene TRBV15 combines with J gene TRBJ2-2, with TRBD2 as a possible D gene (5 bases). This CDR3 region has 14 residues. With 0 bases removed from V and 9 bases from J, the gap between germline ends came to 11 bases. Germline CDR1 and CDR2: LNHNV and YYDKDF (reference sequence). Here the CDR3 reads CATSRDMGARELFF. CDR3 sequence (DNA): TGTGCCACCAGCAGAGACATGGGAGCCCGGGAGCTGTTTTTT.

At least ten counts were recorded for this clonotype. The CDR3 DNA reads TGCAGTGCTAGTGCCGCTAGCGGGAGCAATGAGCAGTTCTTC. Its translation: CSASAASGSNEQFF. J is TRBJ2-1 and V is TRBV20-1; 10 nucleotides agree with TRBD2. The CDR3 length is 14 residues. V lost 3 bases, J lost 6 bases, and 5 bases stayed unmatched. Germline V gene sequence: CDR1 DFQATT, CDR2 SNEGSKA (reference sequence).

This clonotype was observed at least ten times. The chain carries TRBV11-2 and TRBJ1-1; 7 positions match TRBD1. Trimming removed 4 bases from V and 5 bases from J; junction bases left unmatched: 7. CDR1 is SGHAT, CDR2 FQNNGV, per germline. CDR3 length equals 14 residues. Written as DNA, the CDR3 is TGTGCCAGCAGCTACAGGGGTTCGGGAACTGAAGCTTTCTTT. It translates to CASSYRGSGTEAFF.